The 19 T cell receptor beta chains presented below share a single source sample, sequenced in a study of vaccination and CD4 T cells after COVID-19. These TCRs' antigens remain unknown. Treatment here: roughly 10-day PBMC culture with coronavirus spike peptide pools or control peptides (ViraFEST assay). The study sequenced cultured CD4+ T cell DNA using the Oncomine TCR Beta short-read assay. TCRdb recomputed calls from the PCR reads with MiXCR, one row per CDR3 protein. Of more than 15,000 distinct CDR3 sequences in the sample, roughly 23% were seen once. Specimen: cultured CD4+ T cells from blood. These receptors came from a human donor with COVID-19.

The CDR3 DNA reads as TGTGCCAGCAGCTTTATTGGTAAGGGGAACACTGAAGCTTTCTTT. This sequence encodes CASSFIGKGNTEAFF. The chain carries TRBV11-3 and TRBJ1-1; D gene uncertain. This CDR3 spans 15 amino acids. Germline V gene lookup returns CDR1 SGHNT and CDR2 YENEEA. Trimming took 3 bases from V and 1 from J, leaving 12 bases between them.

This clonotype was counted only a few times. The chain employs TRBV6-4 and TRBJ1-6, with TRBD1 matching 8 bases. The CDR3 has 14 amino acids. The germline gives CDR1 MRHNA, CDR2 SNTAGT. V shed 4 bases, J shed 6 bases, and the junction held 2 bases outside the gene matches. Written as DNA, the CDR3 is TGTGCCAGCAGTGCACAGGGGGGTAATTCACCCCTCCACTTT. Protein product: CASSAQGGNSPLHF.

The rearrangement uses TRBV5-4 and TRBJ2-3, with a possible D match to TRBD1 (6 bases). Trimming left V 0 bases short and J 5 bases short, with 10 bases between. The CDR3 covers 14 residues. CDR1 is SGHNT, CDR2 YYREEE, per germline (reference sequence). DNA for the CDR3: TGTGCCAGCAGCTTGGGAGGGGGAATAGATACGCAGTATTTT. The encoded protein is CASSLGGGIDTQYF.

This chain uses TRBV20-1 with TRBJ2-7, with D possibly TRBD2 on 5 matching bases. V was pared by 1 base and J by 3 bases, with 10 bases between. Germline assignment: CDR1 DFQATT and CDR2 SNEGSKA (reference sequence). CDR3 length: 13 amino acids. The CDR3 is CSARAPTSYEQYF. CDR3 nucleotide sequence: TGCAGTGCTAGAGCCCCAACTAGCTACGAGCAGTACTTC.

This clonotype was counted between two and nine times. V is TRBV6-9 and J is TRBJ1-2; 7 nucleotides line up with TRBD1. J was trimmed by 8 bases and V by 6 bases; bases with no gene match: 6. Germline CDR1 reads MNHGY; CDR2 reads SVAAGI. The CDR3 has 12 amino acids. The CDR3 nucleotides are TGTGCCAGCAGGACAGGGAACGGGGGCTACACCTTC. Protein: CASRTGNGGYTF.

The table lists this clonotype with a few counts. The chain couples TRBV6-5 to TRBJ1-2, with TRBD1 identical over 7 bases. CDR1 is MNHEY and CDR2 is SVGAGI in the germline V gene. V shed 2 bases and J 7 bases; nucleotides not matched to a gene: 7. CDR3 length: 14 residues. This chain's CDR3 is CASSYDRVSGGYTF. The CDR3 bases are TGTGCCAGCAGTTACGACAGGGTTTCGGGTGGCTACACCTTC.

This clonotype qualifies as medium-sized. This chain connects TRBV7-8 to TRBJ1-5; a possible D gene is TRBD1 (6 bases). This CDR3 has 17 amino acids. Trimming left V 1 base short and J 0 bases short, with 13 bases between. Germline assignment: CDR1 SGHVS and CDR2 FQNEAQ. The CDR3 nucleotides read TGTGCCAGCAGCTTAGACGTCCGGGGGCGTAGCAATCAGCCCCAGCATTTT. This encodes CASSLDVRGRSNQPQHF.

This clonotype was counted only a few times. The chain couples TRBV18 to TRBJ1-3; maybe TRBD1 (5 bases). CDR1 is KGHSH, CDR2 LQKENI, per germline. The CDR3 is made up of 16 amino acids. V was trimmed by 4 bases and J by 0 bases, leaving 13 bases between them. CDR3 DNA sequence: TGTGCCAGCTCACGAAACCAGGGAGACTCTGGAAACACCATATATTTT. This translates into CASSRNQGDSGNTIYF.

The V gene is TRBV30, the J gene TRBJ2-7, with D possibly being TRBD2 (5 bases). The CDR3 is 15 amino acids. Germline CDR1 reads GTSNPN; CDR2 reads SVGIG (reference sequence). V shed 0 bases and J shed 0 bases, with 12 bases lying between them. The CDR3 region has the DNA TGTGCCTGGAGTGTACTTGGTGGGAGCTCCTACGAGCAGTACTTC. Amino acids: CAWSVLGGSSYEQYF.

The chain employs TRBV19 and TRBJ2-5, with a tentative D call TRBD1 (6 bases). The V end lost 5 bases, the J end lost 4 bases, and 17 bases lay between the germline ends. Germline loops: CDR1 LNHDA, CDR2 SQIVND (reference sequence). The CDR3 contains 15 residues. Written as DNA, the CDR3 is TGTGCCAGTAGTTCGGACAGCATAAGAGGAGAGACCCAGTACTTC. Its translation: CASSSDSIRGETQYF.

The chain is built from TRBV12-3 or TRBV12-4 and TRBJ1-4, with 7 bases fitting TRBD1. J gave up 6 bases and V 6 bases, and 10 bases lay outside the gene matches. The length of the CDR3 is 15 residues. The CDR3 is CASSGQARWDEKLFF. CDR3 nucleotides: TGTGCCAGCAGCGGACAGGCCCGGTGGGATGAAAAACTGTTTTTT.

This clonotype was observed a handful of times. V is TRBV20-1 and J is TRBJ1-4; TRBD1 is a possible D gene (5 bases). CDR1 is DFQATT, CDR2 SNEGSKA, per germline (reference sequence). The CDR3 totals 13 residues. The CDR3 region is CSQLGPKDEKLFF. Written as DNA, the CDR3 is TGCTCCCAGTTGGGACCGAAGGATGAAAAACTGTTTTTT.

This CDR3 reads CASSLPGAGGTYNSPLHF. The CDR3 region has the DNA TGTGCCAGCAGCTTGCCAGGGGCAGGGGGCACTTATAATTCACCCCTCCACTTT. The chain links TRBV5-8 to TRBJ1-6; 8 positions agree with TRBD1. Germline-derived CDR1 and CDR2 are SGHTS and YDEGEE. The CDR3 totals 18 residues. Trimming took 1 base from V and 4 from J; bases not matched to a gene: 10.

The CDR3 reads CASSLGRGQPQHF. CDR3 nucleotide sequence: TGTGCCAGCAGTCTAGGGAGGGGACAGCCCCAGCATTTT. This sequence joins TRBV28 and TRBJ1-5, with a possible D match to TRBD1 (5 bases). The CDR3 runs to 13 residues. V lost 5 bases and J lost 7, with 12 bases in between. CDR1 and CDR2 (germline): MDHEN, SYDVKM.

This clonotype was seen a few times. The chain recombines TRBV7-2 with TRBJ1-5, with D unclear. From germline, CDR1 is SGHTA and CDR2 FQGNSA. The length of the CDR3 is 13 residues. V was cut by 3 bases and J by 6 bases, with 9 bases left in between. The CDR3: CASSFDLSQPQHF. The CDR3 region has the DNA TGTGCCAGCAGCTTTGATTTGAGTCAGCCCCAGCATTTT. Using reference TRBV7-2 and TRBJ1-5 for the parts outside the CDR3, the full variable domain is GAGVSQSPSNKVTEKGKDVELRCDPISGHTALYWYRQSLGQGLEFLIYFQGNSAPDKSGLPSDRFSAERTGGSVSTLTIQRTQQEDSAVYLCASSFDLSQPQHFGDGTRLSIL.

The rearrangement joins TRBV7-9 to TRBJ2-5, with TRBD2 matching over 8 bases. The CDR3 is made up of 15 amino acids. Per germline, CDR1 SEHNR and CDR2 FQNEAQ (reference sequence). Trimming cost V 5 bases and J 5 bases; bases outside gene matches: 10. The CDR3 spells CASSPTTAGVETQYF. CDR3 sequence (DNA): TGTGCCAGCAGCCCCACGACAGCGGGGGTGGAGACCCAGTACTTC.

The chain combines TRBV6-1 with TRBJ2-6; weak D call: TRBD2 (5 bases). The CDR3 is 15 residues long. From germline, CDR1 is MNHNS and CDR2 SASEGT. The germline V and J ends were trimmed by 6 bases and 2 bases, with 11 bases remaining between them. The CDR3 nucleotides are TGTGCCAGCAGCAACCCCGGGGCTGGGGCCAACGTCCTGACTTTC. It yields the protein CASSNPGAGANVLTF.

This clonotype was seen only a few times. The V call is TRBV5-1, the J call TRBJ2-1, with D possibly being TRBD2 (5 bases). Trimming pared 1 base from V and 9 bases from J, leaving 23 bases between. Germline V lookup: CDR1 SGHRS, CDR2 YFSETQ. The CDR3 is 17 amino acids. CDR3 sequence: CASSLTTDLRGTSEQFF. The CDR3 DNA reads TGCGCCAGCAGCTTGACGACGGACCTACGGGGTACAAGTGAGCAGTTCTTC.

CDR3 amino acids: CARRGPSYEQYF. CDR3 in DNA: TGTGCTAGACGGGGCCCCTCCTACGAGCAGTACTTC. This chain uses TRBV7-7 with TRBJ2-7; either TRBD1 or TRBD2 may fit D (5 bases each). CDR3 length equals 12 residues. Germline V gene data show CDR1 as SSHAT and CDR2 as FNYEAQ (reference sequence).